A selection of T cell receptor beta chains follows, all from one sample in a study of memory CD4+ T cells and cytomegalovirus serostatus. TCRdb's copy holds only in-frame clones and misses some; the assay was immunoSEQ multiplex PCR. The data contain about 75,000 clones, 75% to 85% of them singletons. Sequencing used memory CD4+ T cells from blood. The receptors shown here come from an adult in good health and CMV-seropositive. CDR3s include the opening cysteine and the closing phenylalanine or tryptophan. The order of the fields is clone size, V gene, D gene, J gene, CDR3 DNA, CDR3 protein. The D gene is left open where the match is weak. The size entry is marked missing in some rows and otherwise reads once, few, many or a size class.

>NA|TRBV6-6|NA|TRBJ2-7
TGTGCCAGCAGTTCCGGACAGTACGAGCAGTACTTC
CASSSGQYEQYF
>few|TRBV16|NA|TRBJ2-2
TGTGCCAGCAGCCAATCAAGAGGGTCCGGGGAGCTGTTTTTT
CASSQSRGSGELFF
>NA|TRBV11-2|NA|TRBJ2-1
TGTGCCAGCAGCCCCTTTAGGGGATTCTACAATGAGCAGTTCTTC
CASSPFRGFYNEQFF
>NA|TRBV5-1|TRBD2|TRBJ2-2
TGCGCCAGCAGCTCCGACGGACTAGCGGGAGCCGGGGAGCTGTTTTTT
CASSSDGLAGAGELFF
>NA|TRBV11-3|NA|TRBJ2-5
TGTGCCAGCAGCCGGGACTTCCAAGAGACCCAGTACTTC
CASSRDFQETQYF
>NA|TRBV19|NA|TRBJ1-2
TGTGCCAGTAGTATGCTTCTTTATGAGGGGCGCCGCTATGGCTACACCTTC
CASSMLLYEGRRYGYTF
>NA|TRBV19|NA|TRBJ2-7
TGTGCCAGTAGTATCGCCGGACTTTCCCCCTCCTACGAGCAGTACTTC
CASSIAGLSPSYEQYF
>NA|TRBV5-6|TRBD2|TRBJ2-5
TGTGCCAGCAGCTTCGGACTAGCGGGCTCAGAGACCCAGTACTTC
CASSFGLAGSETQYF
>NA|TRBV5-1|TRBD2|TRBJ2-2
TGCGCCAGCCGTACAACTAGCGGGACTTACACCGGGGAGCTGTTTTTT
CASRTTSGTYTGELFF
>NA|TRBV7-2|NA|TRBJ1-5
TGTGCCAGCAGCTTACAGGGTGATCAGCCCCAGCATTTT
CASSLQGDQPQHF
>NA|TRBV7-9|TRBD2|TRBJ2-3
TGTGCCAGCAGCTTTACTAGCGGTAACACAGATACGCAGTATTTT
CASSFTSGNTDTQYF
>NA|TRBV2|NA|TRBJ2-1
TGTGCCAGCAGTGGAGATCAGTACAATGAGCAGTTCTTC
CASSGDQYNEQFF
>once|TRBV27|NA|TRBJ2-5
TGTGCCAGCAGCAAGAGGGGGAGGGAGGCAGAGACCCAGTACTTC
CASSKRGREAETQYF
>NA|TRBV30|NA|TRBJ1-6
TGTGCCTGGAGTGAGGGGACATCCTATAATTCACCCCTCCACTTT
CAWSEGTSYNSPLHF
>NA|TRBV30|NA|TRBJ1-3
TGTGCCTGGAGTGGAGGGGTGGACACCATATATTTT
CAWSGGVDTIYF
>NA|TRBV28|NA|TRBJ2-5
TGTGCCAGCGCGGGACTCCTGGAGACCCAGTACTTC
CASAGLLETQYF
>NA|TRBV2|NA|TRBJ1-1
TGTGCCAGCCTCTGGGAAGGGACGGCTGAAGCTTTCTTT
CASLWEGTAEAFF
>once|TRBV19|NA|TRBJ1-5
TGTGCCAGTAGTATTCGGGGGGACCCCCTACGGGGGCCCCAGCATTTT
CASSIRGDPLRGPQHF
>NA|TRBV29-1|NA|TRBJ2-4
TGCAGCGTTGAAGTCGGGGGAGCTGTGAACATTCAGTACTTC
CSVEVGGAVNIQYF
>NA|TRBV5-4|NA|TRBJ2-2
TGTGCCAGCAGCTTGGCCCAGGGAAACACCGGGGAGCTGTTTTTT
CASSLAQGNTGELFF
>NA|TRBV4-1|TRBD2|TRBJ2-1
TGCGCCAGCAGCCAAGGGGCTAGCGGGAGAAATGAGCAGTTCTTC
CASSQGASGRNEQFF
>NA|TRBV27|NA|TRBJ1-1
TGTGCCAGCAGTCCCCGCGGCGCGGGAGGTGTTTACACTGAAGCTTTCTTT
CASSPRGAGGVYTEAFF
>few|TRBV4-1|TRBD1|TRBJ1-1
TGCGCCAGCAGCCACCTACAGGGGATCGAGGTGTCTGAAGCTTTCTTT
CASSHLQGIEVSEAFF
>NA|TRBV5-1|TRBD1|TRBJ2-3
TGCGCCAGCAGCTTTACGACAGGGAGCACAGATACGCAGTATTTT
CASSFTTGSTDTQYF
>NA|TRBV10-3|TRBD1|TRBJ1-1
TGTGCCATCAGTTCTCCGAGTCACCTGACAGGGCGCACTGAAGCTTTCTTT
CAISSPSHLTGRTEAFF
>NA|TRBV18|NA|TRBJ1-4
TGTGCCAGCTCACCCCAGGGTCTCGCAACTAATGAAAAACTGTTTTTT
CASSPQGLATNEKLFF
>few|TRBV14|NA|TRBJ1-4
TGTGCCAGCAGCCAAGATCGCTATGAAAAACTGTTTTTT
CASSQDRYEKLFF
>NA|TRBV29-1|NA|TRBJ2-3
TGCAGCGTCGGCCGAACAGATACGCAGTATTTT
CSVGRTDTQYF
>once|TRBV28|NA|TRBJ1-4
TGTGCCAGCAGTGATCATTCGGTCGGGGAAAAACTGTTTTTT
CASSDHSVGEKLFF
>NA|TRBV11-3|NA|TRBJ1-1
TGTGCCAGCAGCTCGCGTAATCAGAACACTGAAGCTTTCTTT
CASSSRNQNTEAFF
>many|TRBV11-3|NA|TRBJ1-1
TGTGCCAGCAGCTTATGGCAGGACACTGAAGCTTTCTTT
CASSLWQDTEAFF
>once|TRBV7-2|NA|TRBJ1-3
TGTGCCAGCAGCTCCCGCTCTGGAAACACCATATATTTT
CASSSRSGNTIYF
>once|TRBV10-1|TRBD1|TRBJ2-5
TGCGCCAGCAGTGATCGACAGGGGGGATTGGAGACCCAGTACTTC
CASSDRQGGLETQYF
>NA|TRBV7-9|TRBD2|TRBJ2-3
TGTGCCAGCAGCTTAGGGGGGGGACTAGCGGGGAACACAGATACGCAGTATTTT
CASSLGGGLAGNTDTQYF
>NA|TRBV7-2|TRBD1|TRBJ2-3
TGTGCCAGCAGCTTAGCTTACAGGGGAGATACGCAGTATTTT
CASSLAYRGDTQYF
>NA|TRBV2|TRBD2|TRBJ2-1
TGTGCCAGCAGTGGGGCTCCGGGACTAGCTTCCAACAATGAGCAGTTCTTC
CASSGAPGLASNNEQFF
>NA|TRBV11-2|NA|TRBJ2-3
TGTGCCAGCAGCTTTACCGGGAGTGGTATATTAACAGATACGCAGTATTTT
CASSFTGSGILTDTQYF
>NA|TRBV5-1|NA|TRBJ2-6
TGCGCCAGCAGCTTGGCCCCCTCCCGACAGGACTTTCACTCTGGGGCCAACGTCCTGACTTTC
CASSLAPSRQDFHSGANVLTF
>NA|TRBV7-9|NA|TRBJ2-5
TGTGCCAGCAGCTTCCTGGACTGGCAAGAGACCCAGTACTTC
CASSFLDWQETQYF
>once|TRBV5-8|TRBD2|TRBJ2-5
TGTGCCAGCAGCTTGGTGACTAGCGGGAGTGTGGCCCAGTACTTC
CASSLVTSGSVAQYF
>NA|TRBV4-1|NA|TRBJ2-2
TGCGCCAGCAGCCCACATCTGGGACAGCTGTTTTTT
CASSPHLGQLFF
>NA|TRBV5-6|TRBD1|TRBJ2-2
TGTGCCAGCAGCCCCAGACAGGGTTTGTGGCCCGGGGAGCTGTTTTTT
CASSPRQGLWPGELFF
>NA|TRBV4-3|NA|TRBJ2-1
TGCGCCAGCAGCCAAGGAGACAGTTCCTACAATGAGCAGTTCTTC
CASSQGDSSYNEQFF
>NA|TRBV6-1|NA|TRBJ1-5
TGTGCCACCTTCCCGGGCCGGGACGGCAATCAGCCCCAGCATTTT
CATFPGRDGNQPQHF
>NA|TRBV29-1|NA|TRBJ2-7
TGCAGCGTTGGGGCGCAGGGGATCGAGCAGTACTTC
CSVGAQGIEQYF
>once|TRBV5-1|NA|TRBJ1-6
TGCGCCAGCAGCTTGGATCTGGATTCACCCCTCCACTTT
CASSLDLDSPLHF
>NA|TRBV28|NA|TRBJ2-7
TGTGCCAGCAGTTCACCTTCAGGGGGGGCCTACGAGCAGTACTTC
CASSSPSGGAYEQYF
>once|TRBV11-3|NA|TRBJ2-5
TGTGCCAGCAGCTTAGGACTCCAGGGGGGGCAAGAGACCCAGTACTTC
CASSLGLQGGQETQYF
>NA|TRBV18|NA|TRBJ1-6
TGTGCCAGCTCACCGACGAACGAGGGTTCACCCCTCCACTTT
CASSPTNEGSPLHF
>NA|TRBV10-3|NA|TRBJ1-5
TGTGCCATCAGTGAGAGGGTTGTGGGAGGGGCTGGCAATCAGCCCCAGCATTTT
CAISERVVGGAGNQPQHF
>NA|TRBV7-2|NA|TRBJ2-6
TGTGCCAGCAGCCCCCATGGGGCCAACGTCCTGACTTTC
CASSPHGANVLTF
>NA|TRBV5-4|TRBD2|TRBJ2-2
TGTGCCAGCAGCATGGGGACTAGAGGGAACGGGGAGCTGTTTTTT
CASSMGTRGNGELFF
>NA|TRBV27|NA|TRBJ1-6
TGCGCCGTTAGCTCCTATAATTCACCCCTCCACTTT
CAVSSYNSPLHF
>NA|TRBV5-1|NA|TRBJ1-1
TGCGCCAGCAGCTCCCCTTTTAGGGGTCGGACTGAAGCTTTCTTT
CASSSPFRGRTEAFF
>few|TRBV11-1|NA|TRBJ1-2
TGTGCCAGCAGTTCGGAGGGGGATGGCTACACCTTC
CASSSEGDGYTF